This entry lists 28 T cell receptor beta chains sequenced from one sample in a study of T cell responses to AZD1222 COVID-19 vaccine (dated by TCRdb to the early 2020s). Preparation of the library involved the immunoSEQ multiplex PCR assay. The source is immuneACCESS, and TCRdb retained only in-frame sequences with V and J called. Part of the clones is not carried over; for the studies checked, unresolved V genes explain less than half of this, and the remainder is unexplained. The sample table lists approximately 140,000 clones, about 92% of them with a count of one. Approximately 3.5% of the sample belongs to the ten largest clones. The sample's time point, from its label and the paper: about 28 days (+/-7) after the second vaccine dose. The sample was peripheral blood, taken 28 days after the second AZD1222 dose. The receptors stem from an adult who received the AZD1222 COVID-19 vaccine.

V usage is TRBV4-2 and J usage is TRBJ1-5, with D unclear. V was shortened by 0 bases and J by 9 bases, with 9 bases between the two germline ends. The germline V gene encodes CDR1 LGHNA and CDR2 YNFKEQ. This CDR3 is built from 13 residues. CDR3 bases: TGTGCCAGCAGCCAAGACAGGTTCGGGCCCCAGCATTTT. This codes for CASSQDRFGPQHF.

The chain recombines TRBV7-8 with TRBJ1-1, with D perhaps matching TRBD1 (5 bases). V lost 5 bases to trimming and J lost 9 bases, with 10 bases between them. Germline loops: CDR1 SGHVS, CDR2 FQNEAQ. The CDR3 is 11 amino acids. The CDR3 bases are TGTGCCAGCAGCCGGGGCGAACAAGCTTTCTTT. Encoded protein: CASSRGEQAFF.

J is TRBJ1-5 and V is TRBV19; D gene uncertain. The length of the CDR3 is 14 residues. The V gene lost 0 bases and the J gene lost 8 bases, with 11 bases spanning the gap. Germline CDR1 reads LNHDA; CDR2 reads SQIVND (reference sequence). CDR3 nucleotides: TGTGCCAGTAGTATAGATGTCGGAGAAGAGCCCCAGCATTTT. Translating gives CASSIDVGEEPQHF.

The V call is TRBV12-3 or TRBV12-4, the J call TRBJ1-2, with 9 bases identical to TRBD1. The CDR3 runs 13 residues. V shed 5 bases and J 8 bases; nucleotides not matched to a gene: 6. The CDR3 sequence is CASSGQGMGGYTF. Here the CDR3 DNA reads TGTGCCAGCAGTGGACAGGGGATGGGGGGCTACACCTTC.

V usage is TRBV5-1 and J usage is TRBJ2-7; perhaps D is TRBD1 or TRBD2 (7 bases each). CDR3 length: 14 amino acids. V shed 4 bases and J shed 2 bases, with 13 bases lying between them. Germline CDR1 is SGHRS and CDR2 is YFSETQ. In DNA, the CDR3 is TGCGCCAGCAGCCCGACAGGGACTACCTACGAGCAGTACTTC. This sequence encodes CASSPTGTTYEQYF.

This chain uses TRBV6-5 with TRBJ1-3; D ambiguous. V dropped 0 bases and J dropped 2 bases, with 5 bases sitting between them. Germline CDR1 reads MNHEY; CDR2 reads SVGAGI. The CDR3 totals 14 residues. The CDR3 region is CASSYSEAGNTIYF. CDR3 DNA sequence: TGTGCCAGCAGTTACTCGGAGGCTGGAAACACCATATATTTT.

The genes are TRBV13 and TRBJ1-4; TRBD1 matches 8 bases. The CDR3 is made up of 17 amino acids. Germline V gives CDR1 PRHDT, CDR2 FYEKMQ (reference sequence). V was pared by 5 bases and J by 2 bases, with 10 bases of the junction left unmatched. The CDR3 spells CASSGTQGAETNEKLFF. The CDR3 coding sequence is TGTGCCAGCAGCGGAACCCAGGGGGCTGAGACTAATGAAAAACTGTTTTTT. The variable domain in full, completed from reference TRBV13 and TRBJ1-4, reads AAGVIQSPRHLIKEKRETATLKCYPIPRHDTVYWYQQGPGQDPQFLISFYEKMQSDKGSIPDRFSAQQFSDYHSELNMSSLELGDSALYFCASSGTQGAETNEKLFFGSGTQLSVL.

This clone appeared once. This chain links TRBV11-3 with TRBJ1-6, with a tentative D call TRBD1 (5 bases). V shed 5 bases and J shed 0 bases, with 11 bases lying between them. The length of the CDR3 is 16 residues. The germline V gene encodes CDR1 SGHNT and CDR2 YENEEA. The CDR3 reads CASSRTWSSYNSPLHF. In DNA form, the CDR3 reads TGTGCCAGCAGCCGGACATGGAGCTCCTATAATTCACCCCTCCACTTT. Together with reference TRBV11-3 and TRBJ1-6, the CDR3 gives the full variable domain: EAGVVQSPRYKIIEKKQPVAFWCNPISGHNTLYWYLQNLGQGPELLIRYENEEAVDDSQLPKDRFSAERLKGVDSTLKIQPAELGDSAVYLCASSRTWSSYNSPLHFGNGTRLTVT.

This clone was observed once. The chain links TRBV30 to TRBJ2-7; possible D gene TRBD2, 6 bases. V was shortened by 0 bases and J by 0 bases, with 9 bases between the two germline ends. Germline CDR1 is GTSNPN and CDR2 is SVGIG (reference sequence). The CDR3 extends over 14 amino acids. CDR3 DNA: TGTGCCTGGAGTGTGGCCGGGAGCTCCTACGAGCAGTACTTC. This sequence encodes CAWSVAGSSYEQYF.

This clone was picked up one time. The genes are TRBV3-1 (or the pseudogene TRBV3-2) and TRBJ2-3; 7 bases map to TRBD2. J was trimmed by 3 bases and V by 1 base; bases with no gene match: 10. Germline lookup yields CDR1 LGHDT and CDR2 YNNKEL (reference sequence). This CDR3 region has 17 residues. The CDR3 region has the DNA TGTGCCAGCAGCCAAGTTTTCCGCGGGAGAAGAACAGATACGCAGTATTTT. It is translated as CASSQVFRGRRTDTQYF.

This rearrangement joins TRBV12-5 to TRBJ1-1; a weak D match, TRBD1 (6 bases). Trimming pared 3 bases from V and 5 bases from J, leaving 13 bases between. Germline V gives CDR1 LGHNT, CDR2 FRNRAP. This CDR3 is 14 amino acids long. This chain's CDR3 is CASGFYRVRTEAFF. The CDR3 DNA sequence: TGTGCTAGTGGTTTTTACAGGGTGAGGACTGAAGCTTTCTTT.

This clone was seen a handful of times. The rearrangement uses TRBV2 and TRBJ2-7; 10 nucleotides line up with TRBD1. CDR1 is SNHLY and CDR2 is FYNNEI in the germline V gene. V was clipped by 7 bases and J by 5 bases; unmatched bases: 11. The CDR3 consists of 15 residues. DNA for the CDR3: TGTGCCAGCAACCCCACCGGGACAGGGGTCGACGAGCAGTACTTC. It encodes CASNPTGTGVDEQYF.

This chain links TRBV2 with TRBJ1-1, with D unclear. V dropped 3 bases and J dropped 1 base, with 6 bases sitting between them. The CDR3 extends over 13 amino acids. CDR1 is SNHLY, CDR2 FYNNEI, per germline. The CDR3: CASSDRWNTEAFF. CDR3 nucleotide sequence: TGTGCCAGCAGTGACAGGTGGAACACTGAAGCTTTCTTT.

V and J are TRBV6-6 and TRBJ2-1, with a tentative D call TRBD2 (5 bases). V was trimmed by 2 bases and J by 2 bases, leaving 13 bases between them. This CDR3 is built from 16 residues. Germline V lookup: CDR1 MNHNY, CDR2 SVGAGI (reference sequence). For the CDR3, the DNA is TGTGCCAGCAGTTACGGAGGTGGTACTGCCTACAATGAGCAGTTCTTC. This translates into CASSYGGGTAYNEQFF.

In this sample, this clone turned up a few times. The genes are TRBV6-5 and TRBJ1-1; no firm D call. With 6 bases removed from V and 7 bases from J, the gap between germline ends came to 12 bases. Germline assignment: CDR1 MNHEY and CDR2 SVGAGI. The CDR3 sequence is 12 residues long. The CDR3 coding sequence is TGTGCCAGCAGCCCCGGACGGGTTGAAGCTTTCTTT. This codes for CASSPGRVEAFF.

This clone was found a few times. This rearrangement joins TRBV6-6 to TRBJ2-1; 8 bases line up with TRBD1. The V gene's germline CDR1 is MNHNY and CDR2 SVGAGI (reference sequence). The junction had 3 bases not matched to a gene; V was cut back by 1 base and J by 7 bases. The CDR3 runs 14 residues. CDR3 bases: TGTGCCAGCAGTTACTACAGGACAGGGAATGAGCAGTTCTTC. Amino acids: CASSYYRTGNEQFF.

Note on this clone: This same CDR3 is encoded by further DNA sequences in the sample. The genes are TRBV27 and TRBJ2-7, with D tentatively TRBD2 (5 bases). The CDR3 length is 14 residues. The germline V gene encodes CDR1 MNHEY and CDR2 SMNVEV (reference sequence). Between the trimmed V and J ends, which lost 0 bases and 0 bases, there was a span of 6 bases. CDR3 bases: TGTGCCAGCAGTTTATCAGGGAGCTCCTACGAGCAGTACTTC. It yields the protein CASSLSGSSYEQYF.

This chain uses TRBV20-1 with TRBJ2-7, with D perhaps matching TRBD1 or TRBD2 (5 bases each). This CDR3 comprises 13 residues. Germline assignment: CDR1 DFQATT and CDR2 SNEGSKA (reference sequence). V dropped 3 bases and J dropped 5 bases, with 14 bases sitting between them. The CDR3 here is CSASGDPSNEQYF. CDR3 in DNA: TGCAGTGCTAGTGGGGACCCTTCCAACGAGCAGTACTTC.

The chain joins TRBV5-8 to TRBJ1-2, with 7 bases matching TRBD1. The CDR3 totals 14 residues. The V gene end was trimmed by 2 bases and the J gene end by 8 bases; junction bases not matched to a gene: 9. Germline CDR1 is SGHTS and CDR2 is YDEGEE. The CDR3 spells CASSLGAGGEGYTF. CDR3 bases: TGTGCCAGCAGCTTAGGAGCAGGGGGAGAAGGCTACACCTTC.

This clone was counted only a few times. V is TRBV24-1 and J is TRBJ2-6; 12 bases are shared with TRBD2. The trim removed 5 bases at V and 4 bases at J, leaving 8 bases unmatched. Germline CDR1 is KGHDR and CDR2 is SFDVKD. This CDR3 comprises 18 residues. CDR3 in amino acids: CATSAASGRGLGANVLTF. CDR3 in DNA: TGTGCCACCAGTGCTGCTAGCGGGAGGGGATTGGGGGCCAACGTCCTGACTTTC.

The J gene is TRBJ1-2, the V gene TRBV7-8; weak D call: TRBD1 (5 bases). Germline V lookup: CDR1 SGHVS, CDR2 FQNEAQ. The CDR3 extends over 14 amino acids. V was clipped by 3 bases and J by 1 base, with 9 bases between them. CDR3 region: CASSLGQVNYGYTF. CDR3 DNA sequence: TGTGCCAGCAGCTTGGGGCAGGTTAACTATGGCTACACCTTC.

The chain combines TRBV6-5 with TRBJ1-1, with TRBD1 as a possible D gene (5 bases). The CDR3 length is 16 residues. Germline V gives CDR1 MNHEY, CDR2 SVGAGI. V was shortened by 4 bases and J by 4 bases, with 19 bases between the two germline ends. CDR3 loop: CASSFLSGPGGTEAFF. CDR3 in DNA: TGTGCCAGCAGTTTCCTATCGGGACCAGGAGGCACTGAAGCTTTCTTT.

The chain recombines TRBV10-3 with TRBJ2-7, with TRBD1 matching 7 bases. Looked up from germline, CDR1 is ENHRY and CDR2 is SYGVKD. Losses at the gene ends were 6 bases for V and 5 bases for J; bases not matched to a gene: 7. The CDR3 is 13 amino acids. DNA of the CDR3: TGTGCCATCAGCAGACAGGGCGGAAACGAGCAGTACTTC. Its translation is CAISRQGGNEQYF.

The chain couples TRBV6-5 to TRBJ1-6; TRBD1 might be the D (6 bases). This CDR3 spans 14 amino acids. Per germline, CDR1 MNHEY and CDR2 SVGAGI. Trimming removed 7 bases at V and 6 bases at J, with 13 bases between. CDR3 nucleotides: TGTGCCAGCACTAGGGACACGAGTAATTCACCCCTCCACTTT. Translated: CASTRDTSNSPLHF.

The chain is built from TRBV2 and TRBJ1-2, with 8 bases that match TRBD1. The J segment lost 4 bases and the V segment lost 7 bases, leaving 11 bases of the junction unmatched. This CDR3 has 15 residues. The germline V gene encodes CDR1 SNHLY and CDR2 FYNNEI. CDR3 protein: CASNLRTGLFYGYTF. The CDR3 nucleotides are TGTGCCAGCAATCTGCGGACAGGGTTGTTCTATGGCTACACCTTC.

The chain uses TRBV5-4 and TRBJ1-1; 8 bases line up with TRBD1. V lost 3 bases, J lost 11 bases, and 9 bases stayed unmatched. The germline gives CDR1 SGHNT, CDR2 YYREEE (reference sequence). The CDR3 contains 13 residues. CDR3 coding DNA: TGTGCCAGCAGCTCAGGGGGCCTGGTGTCGGCTTTCTTT. As protein: CASSSGGLVSAFF.

The chain combines TRBV2 with TRBJ2-7; D call uncertain. The CDR3 has 11 amino acids. Germline loops: CDR1 SNHLY, CDR2 FYNNEI. Trimming removed 8 bases at V and 1 base at J, with 6 bases between. The DNA for the CDR3 is TGTGCCAGCGGGCTATCCTACGAGCAGTACTTC. Translation: CASGLSYEQYF.

This chain uses TRBV24-1 with TRBJ2-7; 9 positions agree with TRBD2. CDR3 length: 18 residues. V lost 4 bases to trimming and J lost 2 bases; unmatched junction nucleotides: 14. The germline V gene encodes CDR1 KGHDR and CDR2 SFDVKD. Written as DNA, the CDR3 is TGTGCCACCAGTGACTCGAGGGGCAGCGGGAGGCTCACCTACGAGCAGTACTTC. This encodes CATSDSRGSGRLTYEQYF.